These 10 T cell receptor beta chains originate from one sample sequenced in a study of blood T cell repertoires in COVID-19. Clones were read by immunoSEQ multiplex PCR, and TCRdb kept only the in-frame ones, dropping some. Of over 150,000 clones in the sample, 86% were seen once. The sequenced sample was peripheral blood. Every receptor here comes from a man aged 45-60 years with active or convalescent COVID-19.

This clone turned up a few times. This chain uses TRBV4-2 with TRBJ1-2; D remains unclear. CDR3 length: 12 residues. Germline lookup yields CDR1 LGHNA and CDR2 YNFKEQ. Trimming pared 1 base from V and 5 bases from J, leaving 5 bases between. CDR3 sequence: CASSQAQYGYTF. CDR3 sequence (DNA): TGTGCCAGCAGCCAAGCGCAGTATGGCTACACCTTC.

The rearrangement links TRBV19 to TRBJ1-2; no clear D. With 5 bases removed from V and 1 base from J, the gap between germline ends came to 2 bases. CDR1 LNHDA and CDR2 SQIVND come from the germline V gene (reference sequence). The CDR3 covers 11 residues. The CDR3 here is CASSHNYGYTF. The CDR3 coding sequence is TGTGCCAGTAGTCATAACTATGGCTACACCTTC.

The V call is TRBV7-2, the J call TRBJ2-7, with TRBD1 as a possible D gene (6 bases). Germline values: CDR1 SGHTA, CDR2 FQGNSA. This CDR3 has 17 amino acids. V shed 1 base and J shed 0 bases, with 16 bases lying between them. Here the CDR3 reads CASSLVFGGKNSYEQYF. CDR3 bases: TGTGCCAGCAGCTTAGTTTTTGGGGGCAAGAACTCCTACGAGCAGTACTTC. Together with reference TRBV7-2 and TRBJ2-7, the CDR3 gives the full variable domain: GAGVSQSPSNKVTEKGKDVELRCDPISGHTALYWYRQSLGQGLEFLIYFQGNSAPDKSGLPSDRFSAERTGGSVSTLTIQRTQQEDSAVYLCASSLVFGGKNSYEQYFGPGTRLTVT.

V and J are TRBV7-2 and TRBJ1-1, with 8 bases identical to TRBD1. After removal of 1 base from V and 0 bases from J, the junction contained 7 bases not matched to a gene. CDR3 length: 17 residues. Germline CDR1 and CDR2: SGHTA and FQGNSA. The CDR3: CASSLGGTGGMNTEAFF. The CDR3 DNA is TGTGCCAGCAGCTTAGGGGGGACAGGCGGGATGAACACTGAAGCTTTCTTT.

The rearrangement joins TRBV4-3 to TRBJ2-7; a possible D gene is TRBD1 (6 bases). Germline CDR1 LGHNA, CDR2 YSLEER. This CDR3 is built from 13 residues. Trimming removed 5 bases at V and 6 bases at J, with 14 bases between. As DNA, the CDR3 is TGCGCCAGCAGCAAAGGGGAAGGGGGCGAGCAGTACTTC. As protein: CASSKGEGGEQYF.

The rearrangement joins TRBV2 to TRBJ2-2; possible D gene TRBD2, 5 bases. The CDR3 covers 14 residues. In germline, CDR1 is SNHLY, CDR2 FYNNEI. V lost 5 bases and J lost 3, with 10 bases in between. DNA for the CDR3: TGTGCCAGCAGTTTCACTAGTGACACCGGGGAGCTGTTTTTT. Protein sequence: CASSFTSDTGELFF.

The gene calls are TRBV3-1 (or the pseudogene TRBV3-2) and TRBJ1-2, with 11 bases matching TRBD1. CDR3 length equals 17 residues. V lost 0 bases to trimming and J lost 2 bases; unmatched junction nucleotides: 5. Per the germline V gene, CDR1 is LGHDT and CDR2 is YNNKEL (reference sequence). As DNA, the CDR3 is TGTGCCAGCAGCCAAGATCGGACAGGGGGCTGGAACTATGGCTACACCTTC. Its translation is CASSQDRTGGWNYGYTF.

This rearrangement joins TRBV23-1 to TRBJ2-1, with 7 bases identical to TRBD2. TRBV23-1 is placed among ORFs of uncertain function. Trimming at V came to 1 base and at J to 12 bases, leaving 6 bases not matched to a gene. This CDR3 comprises 13 residues. CDR3: CASSQLGGIAQFF. CDR3 bases: TGCGCCAGCAGTCAATTGGGGGGGATAGCGCAGTTCTTC.

This chain joins TRBV3-1 (or the pseudogene TRBV3-2) and TRBJ2-6, with D hard to call. The V gene's germline CDR1 is LGHDT and CDR2 YNNKEL (reference sequence). The CDR3 consists of 14 residues. V was shortened by 0 bases and J by 4 bases, with 4 bases between the two germline ends. The CDR3 DNA reads TGTGCCAGCAGCCAAGACTCCGGGGCCAACGTCCTGACTTTC. Protein: CASSQDSGANVLTF.

V usage is TRBV7-9 and J usage is TRBJ1-5; TRBD1 aligns across 7 bases. The ends lost 1 base at V and 0 bases at J; junction bases unmatched: 0. Germline CDR1 reads SEHNR; CDR2 reads FQNEAQ (reference sequence). CDR3 length: 15 residues. In nucleotides, the CDR3 is TGTGCCAGCAGCTTAGGGGACAGTAGCAATCAGCCCCAGCATTTT. Amino acids: CASSLGDSSNQPQHF.